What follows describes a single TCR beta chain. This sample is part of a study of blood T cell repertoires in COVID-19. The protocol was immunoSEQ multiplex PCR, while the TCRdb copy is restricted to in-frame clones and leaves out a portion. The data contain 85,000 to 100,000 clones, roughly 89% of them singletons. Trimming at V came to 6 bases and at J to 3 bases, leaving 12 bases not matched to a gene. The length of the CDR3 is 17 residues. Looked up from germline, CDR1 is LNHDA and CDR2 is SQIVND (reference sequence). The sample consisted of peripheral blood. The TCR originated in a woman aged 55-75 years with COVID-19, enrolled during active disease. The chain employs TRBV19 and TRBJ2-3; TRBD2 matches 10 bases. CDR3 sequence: CASSRPSAGGPTDTQYF. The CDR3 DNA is TGTGCCAGTAGCCGACCTTCAGCGGGGGGGCCAACAGATACGCAGTATTTT.